Listed below are T cell receptor beta chains from one sample, sequenced in a study of technical replicates of blood from several donors. TCRdb keeps only in-frame clones here, not all; method: immunoSEQ multiplex PCR. The sample carries some 85,000 clones, 94% recorded once. The sample comprised T cells isolated from PBMCs. The receptor set was obtained from a human donor in good health. Each CDR3 is given with its conserved first and last residue. A D gene is named only where the DNA matches it firmly. Expanded clones get a size class; other rows say once, few or many, or leave the size out.

clone_size j_call d_call v_call cdr3_aa cdr3_nt
. TRBJ2-1 TRBD2 TRBV29-1 CSGLGGVNEQFF TGCAGCGGATTGGGGGGGGTAAATGAGCAGTTCTTC
. TRBJ2-1 TRBD2 TRBV25-1 CASSVGLANNEQFF TGTGCCAGCAGTGTGGGACTAGCGAACAATGAGCAGTTCTTC
. TRBJ2-2 . TRBV18 CASSPKTTSTGELFF TGTGCCAGCTCACCAAAGACTACCAGCACCGGGGAGCTGTTTTTT
. TRBJ2-5 . TRBV7-3 CASSLGRAPETQYF TGTGCCAGCAGCTTAGGCAGGGCCCCCGAGACCCAGTACTTC
. TRBJ1-2 TRBD1 TRBV5-1 CASSSGQGYGYTF TGCGCCAGCAGCTCAGGACAGGGCTATGGCTACACCTTC
. TRBJ1-5 TRBD1 TRBV19 CASSGTAINQPQHF TGTGCCAGTTCCGGGACAGCCATCAATCAGCCCCAGCATTTT
. TRBJ2-7 TRBD2 TRBV18 CASSLSVAGDRTYEQYF TGTGCCAGCTCACTCAGTGTAGCGGGGGATCGCACCTACGAGCAGTACTTC
. TRBJ2-1 TRBD2 TRBV2 CATPISSGSNEQFF TGTGCCACCCCAATCTCTAGCGGGAGCAATGAGCAGTTCTTC
. TRBJ1-3 TRBD1 TRBV12-5 CASGSDRGPGNTIYF TGTGCTAGTGGTTCGGACAGGGGGCCTGGAAACACCATATATTTT
. TRBJ2-7 TRBD1 TRBV5-1 CASSLGRAGGNEQYF TGCGCCAGCAGCTTGGGCAGGGCAGGGGGAAACGAGCAGTACTTC
. TRBJ2-6 TRBD1 TRBV5-1 CASSLQGAAGANVLTF TGCGCCAGCAGCTTACAGGGGGCTGCTGGGGCCAACGTCCTGACTTTC
. TRBJ1-1 . TRBV11-2 CASSLFRGSEAFF TGTGCCAGCAGCTTATTTAGGGGGTCTGAAGCTTTCTTT
. TRBJ2-5 TRBD2 TRBV5-4 CASSLYSGSTETQYF TGTGCCAGCAGCTTGTATAGCGGGAGCACAGAGACCCAGTACTTC
. TRBJ1-1 . TRBV7-9 CASSLFDTEAFF TGTGCCAGCAGCTTATTCGACACTGAAGCTTTCTTT
. TRBJ1-4 . TRBV7-3 CASSLGGGEKLFF TGTGCCAGCAGCTTAGGGGGCGGGGAAAAACTGTTTTTT
. TRBJ2-3 TRBD1 TRBV7-6 CASSLNRGITDTQYF TGTGCCAGCAGCTTAAACAGGGGGATAACAGATACGCAGTATTTT
once TRBJ2-3 . TRBV7-3 CASSLGAQDTQYF TGTGCCAGCAGCTTGGGGGCACAAGATACGCAGTATTTT
. TRBJ1-1 TRBD1 TRBV2 CASSYIRGSTEAFF TGTGCCAGCAGCTATATCAGGGGGAGTACTGAAGCTTTCTTT
. TRBJ1-2 . TRBV7-2 CASSLSTLANYGYTF TGTGCCAGCAGCTTATCGACACTAGCTAACTATGGCTACACCTTC
once TRBJ1-4 TRBD1 TRBV5-6 CASSEGALYEKLFF TGTGCCAGCAGTGAGGGGGCATTGTATGAAAAACTGTTTTTT
. TRBJ1-2 TRBD1 TRBV10-3 CAISVLAGTGDGYTF TGTGCCATCAGTGTCTTGGCCGGGACAGGGGATGGCTACACCTTC
once TRBJ1-1 . TRBV11-3 CASSRVSGYTEAFF TGTGCCAGCAGCCGGGTCTCTGGGTACACTGAAGCTTTCTTT
. TRBJ2-3 TRBD1 TRBV6-6 CASSDRGPDTQYF TGTGCCAGCAGCGACAGGGGCCCAGATACGCAGTATTTT